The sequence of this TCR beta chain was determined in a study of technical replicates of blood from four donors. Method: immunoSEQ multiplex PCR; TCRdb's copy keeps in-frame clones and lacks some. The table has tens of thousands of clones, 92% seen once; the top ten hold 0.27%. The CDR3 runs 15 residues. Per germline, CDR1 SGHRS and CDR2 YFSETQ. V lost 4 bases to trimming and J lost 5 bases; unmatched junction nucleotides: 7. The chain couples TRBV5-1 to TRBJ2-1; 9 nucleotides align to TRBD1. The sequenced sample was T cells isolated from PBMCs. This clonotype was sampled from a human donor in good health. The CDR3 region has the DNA TGCGCCAGCAGCACGGGACAGGGAGTACACAATGAGCAGTTCTTC. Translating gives CASSTGQGVHNEQFF.